What follows are 4 T cell receptor beta chains derived from one specimen sequenced in a study of PD-1 blockade in classical Hodgkin lymphoma. Data came from immunoSEQ multiplex PCR; TCRdb stores just in-frame clones and leaves some out. The repertoire includes 21,000 or so clones, approximately 85% of them detected once, and 10% to 15% sits in the top ten. Time point indicated: cycle 4 day 1 (C4D1), after about 6 weeks of nivolumab. No patient escaped relapse after autologous stem cell transplantation, and brentuximab vedotin exposure varied. Sample: peripheral blood mononuclear cells (PBMCs), taken before the fourth cycle of nivolumab. The receptors stem from a human donor with classical Hodgkin lymphoma.

The chain joins TRBV18 to TRBJ2-1; 11 bases agree with TRBD2. Germline CDR1 reads KGHSH; CDR2 reads LQKENI. CDR3 length: 16 residues. V was pared by 2 bases and J by 4 bases, with 4 bases of the junction left unmatched. The CDR3 is CASSPYSGRGYNEQFF. CDR3 coding DNA: TGTGCCAGCTCACCATATAGCGGGAGGGGATACAATGAGCAGTTCTTC. The entire variable domain, with the rest obtained from reference TRBV18 and TRBJ2-1, is as follows: NAGVMQNPRHLVRRRGQEARLRCSPMKGHSHVYWYRQLPEEGLKFMVYLQKENIIDESGMPKERFSAEFPKEGPSILRIQQVVRGDSAAYFCASSPYSGRGYNEQFFGPGTRLTVL.

This sequence joins TRBV27 and TRBJ1-2, with D unclear. Looked up from germline, CDR1 is MNHEY and CDR2 is SMNVEV (reference sequence). This CDR3 comprises 15 residues. The V and J ends lost 4 bases and 6 bases respectively, with 18 bases between them. The CDR3 sequence is CASSSRQALRDGYTF. The CDR3 DNA reads as TGTGCCAGCAGTTCCCGCCAGGCCTTACGGGATGGCTACACCTTC.

The V and J genes are TRBV6-5 and TRBJ1-4; D might be TRBD1 (6 bases). The CDR3 totals 14 residues. The V end lost 0 bases, the J end lost 6 bases, and 8 bases lay between the germline ends. Germline V lookup: CDR1 MNHEY, CDR2 SVGAGI. DNA for the CDR3: TGTGCCAGCAGTTACTCCCCAGGGGATGAAAAACTGTTTTTT. Residues: CASSYSPGDEKLFF.

The CDR3 loop is CAIRLAGGPYNEQFF. The CDR3 region has the DNA TGTGCCATCAGGCTAGCGGGAGGGCCTTACAATGAGCAGTTCTTC. The rearrangement joins TRBV10-3 to TRBJ2-1; 12 nucleotides line up with TRBD2. Germline CDR1 ENHRY, CDR2 SYGVKD. The V segment lost 6 bases and the J segment 4 bases; nucleotides outside the gene matches: 4. This CDR3 contains 15 residues.